The clone carrying this T cell receptor (beta chain) was found many times. Its antigen is unknown. MiXCR, applied by TCRdb to the reads, yields one record per CDR3 protein. The sample lists 250,000 or so distinct CDR3 sequences, around 8.7% occurring once. The sample is drawn from a study of T cell repertoires in cytomegalovirus infection. In the study overall: Indications came from public TCR beta signatures; they pointed to CMV infection and to a matching HLA type. Broader study findings: HLA-C-restricted CMV-specific TCR beta clonotypes were dominant in the ex vivo response.

Germline lookup yields CDR1 SGHVS and CDR2 FQNEAQ. This CDR3 comprises 15 residues. V lost 3 bases to trimming and J lost 0 bases, with 10 bases between them. J is TRBJ2-3 and V is TRBV7-8; D not certain. The clonotype was recovered from a human donor in good health (CMV status not recorded). Some clones in this sample may be carry-over from other donors' samples. Material for sequencing was PBMCs. The CDR3 DNA reads TGTGCCAGCAGCTTCTCCAGCCTGAGCACAGATACGCAGTATTTT. This translates into CASSFSSLSTDTQYF.